Each of the 32 T cell receptor beta chains below was sequenced from the same sample in a study of cytomegalovirus exposure and HLA in healthy donors. Primers: 60 Vbeta forward and 13 Jbeta reverse. Sequencing used immunoSEQ multiplex PCR; TCRdb keeps in-frame clones, though not all of them. In the table there are tens of thousands of clones, about 79% of which are singletons. Sequenced: PBMCs. Receptor source: a male donor in good health and CMV-seropositive.

V and J are TRBV5-1 and TRBJ1-1; 9 bases are a match to TRBD1. Trimming at V came to 2 bases and at J to 2 bases, leaving 10 bases not matched to a gene. The V gene's germline CDR1 is SGHRS and CDR2 YFSETQ. The CDR3 is 17 amino acids. The CDR3 nucleotides are TGCGCCAGCAGCTTACCGAGGGGACAGGGAGCTAACACTGAAGCTTTCTTT. Amino acid sequence: CASSLPRGQGANTEAFF.

This clone was counted only a few times. The rearrangement joins TRBV21-1 to TRBJ1-2; the DNA was not compared with TRBD1, the D call given in the table. TRBV21-1 is marked as a pseudogene. The CDR3 totals 17 residues. The CDR3 sequence is CASSKSRSTEKIYGYTF. CDR3 bases: TGTGCCAGCAGCAAAAGTCGCTCGACAGAGAAAATCTATGGCTACACCTTC.

The genes are TRBV4-1 and TRBJ1-6; no reliable D call. Germline lookup yields CDR1 MGHRA and CDR2 YSYEKL. The CDR3 consists of 14 residues. V lost 2 bases and J lost 10, with 12 bases in between. As DNA, the CDR3 is TGCGCCAGCAGCCAACCGGTCAGGTACTCACCCCTCCACTTT. It translates to CASSQPVRYSPLHF.

V and J are TRBV7-9 and TRBJ2-2; TRBD1 matches at 7 bases. The CDR3 extends over 14 amino acids. After removal of 5 bases from V and 3 bases from J, the junction contained 3 bases not matched to a gene. CDR1 SEHNR and CDR2 FQNEAQ come from the germline V gene (reference sequence). The CDR3 DNA follows: TGTGCCAGCAGCCTTGACAGGGACACCGGGGAGCTGTTTTTT. Residues: CASSLDRDTGELFF.

In this sample, this clone turned up once. The chain carries TRBV12-2 and TRBJ2-3; TRBD2 reflects the table's D call only, with no check against the DNA. TRBV12-2 is a known pseudogene. CDR3 size: 16 residues. The CDR3, as DNA: TGTGCAAGTCGCTCCGGGACTAGCGGGACTACAGATACGCAGTATTTT. It is translated as CASRSGTSGTTDTQYF.

The chain recombines TRBV9 with TRBJ2-2, with a tentative D call TRBD1 (5 bases). CDR3 length equals 15 residues. CDR1 and CDR2 from the germline V gene are SGDLS and YYNGEE. V lost 0 bases and J lost 7, with 13 bases in between. CDR3 protein: CASSVVGADRGELFF. The CDR3 DNA sequence: TGTGCCAGCAGCGTAGTTGGGGCCGATCGCGGGGAGCTGTTTTTT.

The chain couples TRBV5-1 to TRBJ2-3, with 8 positions matching TRBD2. CDR1 and CDR2 (germline): SGHRS, YFSETQ. This CDR3 has 17 amino acids. After removal of 2 bases from V and 3 bases from J, the junction contained 11 bases not matched to a gene. DNA for the CDR3: TGCGCCAGCAGCTTAGCGAGCGGGAGTCACCCTACAGATACGCAGTATTTT. Residues: CASSLASGSHPTDTQYF.

The gene calls are TRBV27 and TRBJ2-5, with TRBD1 matching over 7 bases. Germline CDR1 reads MNHEY; CDR2 reads SMNVEV (reference sequence). There are 14 residues in the CDR3. V was clipped by 5 bases and J by 0 bases; unmatched bases: 3. CDR3: CASSTTGDQETQYF. The CDR3 nucleotides are TGTGCCAGCAGTACTACAGGGGACCAAGAGACCCAGTACTTC.

The chain is built from TRBV5-1 and TRBJ2-5; TRBD2 agrees at 11 bases. The CDR3 extends over 16 amino acids. V lost 4 bases, J lost 0 bases, and 5 bases stayed unmatched. CDR1 is SGHRS, CDR2 YFSETQ, per germline. CDR3: CASSGLAGSYQETQYF. CDR3 DNA sequence: TGCGCCAGCAGCGGACTAGCGGGTAGTTACCAAGAGACCCAGTACTTC.

The count of this clone is one. This rearrangement joins TRBV2 to TRBJ2-1, with D maybe TRBD2 (6 bases). Per germline, CDR1 SNHLY and CDR2 FYNNEI. V dropped 1 base and J dropped 5 bases, with 15 bases sitting between them. The CDR3 loop spans 16 amino acids. The CDR3 coding sequence is TGTGCCAGCAGTGAAGTCATCGGCGGGGACGACAATGAGCAGTTCTTC. Translating gives CASSEVIGGDDNEQFF.

This rearrangement joins TRBV11-2 to TRBJ2-5; a weak D match, TRBD1 (6 bases). Germline assignment: CDR1 SGHAT and CDR2 FQNNGV. V lost 5 bases and J 5 bases, leaving 18 bases between the germline ends. This CDR3 contains 15 residues. CDR3 coding DNA: TGTGCCAGCAGCCCAAATTACAGGGTTGGGGAGACCCAGTACTTC. Translating gives CASSPNYRVGETQYF.

The chain employs TRBV6-4 and TRBJ2-1; 8 bases match TRBD2. V dropped 0 bases and J dropped 7; count of bases not matched to a gene: 8. Germline V gene sequence: CDR1 MRHNA, CDR2 SNTAGT. The CDR3 runs to 16 residues. The CDR3 DNA is TGTGCCAGCAGTGACTCGGGTAGCGGGACCTGGAATGAGCAGTTCTTC. Translated: CASSDSGSGTWNEQFF.

This chain joins TRBV19 and TRBJ2-1, with D possibly being TRBD2 (6 bases). Between the trimmed V and J ends, which lost 7 bases and 9 bases, there was a span of 25 bases. CDR1 is LNHDA, CDR2 SQIVND, per germline (reference sequence). The CDR3 runs to 16 residues. The chain's CDR3 is CASTLSGTRPGGEQFF. For the CDR3, the DNA is TGTGCCAGTACTCTATCCGGGACTCGTCCCGGCGGTGAGCAGTTCTTC.

Note on this clone: Germline and junction disagree at one end, which may indicate a read error. The chain couples TRBV10-3 to TRBJ2-7; 7 nucleotides line up with TRBD1. The CDR3 runs 13 residues. Germline CDR1 and CDR2: ENHRY and SYGVKD. This CDR3 reads CAVSPDRVAEQYF. As DNA, the CDR3 is TGTGCCGTCAGCCCAGACAGGGTAGCCGAGCAGTACTTC.

V and J are TRBV18 and TRBJ1-5; D is unresolved. The CDR3 contains 16 residues. Germline loops: CDR1 KGHSH, CDR2 LQKENI. V gave up 6 bases and J gave up 0 bases, with 15 bases separating them. CDR3 DNA: TGTGCCAGCTCTAGTACAGATTTTTATAGCAATCAGCCCCAGCATTTT. Its protein is CASSSTDFYSNQPQHF.

The rearrangement uses TRBV4-2 and TRBJ2-1; 13 bases align to TRBD2. The V and J ends lost 5 bases and 9 bases, in that order; junction bases with no gene match: 13. The CDR3 contains 17 residues. Per germline, CDR1 LGHNA and CDR2 YNFKEQ. The CDR3 coding sequence is TGTGCCAGCAGCGAGGGACTAGCGGGGCCTGGGGATCGTGAGCAGTTCTTC. It encodes CASSEGLAGPGDREQFF.

This clone appeared a few times. J is TRBJ1-3 and V is TRBV5-6; D gene ambiguous. V lost 0 bases, J lost 2 bases, and 6 bases lay in between. Germline V gene lookup returns CDR1 SGHDT and CDR2 YYEEEE. This CDR3 region has 14 residues. The CDR3 loop reads CASSLGPTGNTIYF. The CDR3 nucleotides are TGTGCCAGCAGCTTGGGGCCCACTGGAAACACCATATATTTT.

This rearrangement joins TRBV6-1 to TRBJ2-5; TRBD1 matches 8 bases. After removal of 4 bases from V and 3 bases from J, the junction contained 7 bases not matched to a gene. The CDR3 has 15 amino acids. The germline CDR1 and CDR2 sequences are MNHNS and SASEGT. The CDR3 is CASSGRDRIKETQYF. In DNA, the CDR3 is TGTGCCAGCAGTGGCCGGGACAGGATTAAAGAGACCCAGTACTTC.

V usage is TRBV10-2 and J usage is TRBJ1-4; TRBD1 aligns across 9 bases. The V and J ends lost 8 bases and 8 bases, in that order; junction bases with no gene match: 6. The germline V gene has CDR1 WSHSY and CDR2 SAAADI. CDR3 length equals 13 residues. The CDR3 sequence: CASGDRAREKLFF. CDR3 nucleotides: TGCGCCAGCGGGGACAGGGCAAGGGAAAAACTGTTTTTT.

This sequence joins TRBV6-1 and TRBJ1-2; D is unclear. Germline CDR1 MNHNS, CDR2 SASEGT. The CDR3 is 14 residues long. V lost 2 bases to trimming and J lost 4 bases, with 11 bases between them. CDR3 DNA: TGTGCCAGCAGTGAACACGGCGGCAGCTATGGCTACACCTTC. Translating it yields CASSEHGGSYGYTF.

Turning to this clone: One junction end disagrees with the germline gene, perhaps due to a read error. The V and J genes are TRBV7-9 and TRBJ2-7; 7 nucleotides agree with TRBD1. There are 12 residues in the CDR3. CDR1 is SEHNR and CDR2 is FQNEAQ in the germline V gene (reference sequence). The CDR3 region is CSSSLGGNEQYF. CDR3 DNA sequence: TGTTCCAGCAGCTTAGGGGGCAACGAGCAGTACTTC.

The rearrangement uses TRBV18 and TRBJ2-7, with TRBD2 as a possible D gene (5 bases). CDR3 length equals 13 residues. CDR1 KGHSH and CDR2 LQKENI come from the germline V gene. Trimming removed 6 bases from V and 1 base from J, with 10 bases in between. The CDR3 protein is CASSGDMSYEQYF. The CDR3 DNA reads as TGTGCCAGCTCGGGAGACATGTCCTACGAGCAGTACTTC.

Here the CDR3 DNA reads TGTGCCAGCAGTTACCGGCAGGCGTTGGGTGGCTACACCTTC. Amino acid sequence: CASSYRQALGGYTF. This chain connects TRBV6-5 to TRBJ1-2; no clear D gene. Germline V gene data show CDR1 as MNHEY and CDR2 as SVGAGI. The CDR3 totals 14 residues. Trimming pared 2 bases from V and 7 bases from J, leaving 14 bases between.

The gene calls are TRBV5-1 and TRBJ2-1, with TRBD2 identical over 8 bases. Losses at the gene ends were 7 bases for V and 7 bases for J; bases not matched to a gene: 13. The CDR3 spans 15 residues. Germline loops: CDR1 SGHRS, CDR2 YFSETQ. CDR3 coding DNA: TGCGCCAGCTATCGGGGGGGGGACATCCAAAATGAGCAGTTCTTC. This translates into CASYRGGDIQNEQFF.

This clone has just one count. At the DNA level, this CDR3 is encoded by other sequences in the same sample as well. V is TRBV10-1 and J is TRBJ1-4, with 7 bases aligning to TRBD1. CDR1 is WNHNN, CDR2 SYGVQD, per germline (reference sequence). Trimming at V came to 9 bases and at J to 6 bases, leaving 16 bases not matched to a gene. This CDR3 contains 16 residues. CDR3 nucleotides: TGCGCCAGTTTTGGAAGGGCAGGGGGTTTTTATGAAAAACTGTTTTTT. It encodes CASFGRAGGFYEKLFF.

The chain is built from TRBV4-1 and TRBJ1-6; D is uncertain. CDR3 length: 13 residues. In germline, CDR1 is MGHRA, CDR2 YSYEKL. The V and J ends lost 0 bases and 10 bases respectively, with 7 bases between them. Here the CDR3 DNA reads TGCGCCAGCAGCCAAGATCGGAGATCACCCCTCCACTTT. Its protein product is CASSQDRRSPLHF.

The chain joins TRBV9 to TRBJ2-1, with D perhaps TRBD1 (8 bases). Trimming removed 5 bases from V and 6 bases from J, with 21 bases in between. The CDR3 loop spans 16 amino acids. From germline, CDR1 is SGDLS and CDR2 YYNGEE. CDR3 loop: CASRGTTGGGINEQFF. The CDR3 DNA sequence: TGTGCCAGCAGAGGAACCACAGGGGGGGGAATCAATGAGCAGTTCTTC.

V usage is TRBV5-1 and J usage is TRBJ1-2, with TRBD1 identical over 9 bases. Germline CDR1 reads SGHRS; CDR2 reads YFSETQ. The CDR3 is 13 residues long. The junction had 4 bases not matched to a gene; V was cut back by 4 bases and J by 6 bases. The CDR3 is CASSTGQGHGYTF. CDR3 bases: TGCGCCAGCAGCACGGGACAGGGACATGGCTACACCTTC.

The gene calls are TRBV19 and TRBJ1-1, with 7 bases lining up with TRBD1. Per the germline V gene, CDR1 is LNHDA and CDR2 is SQIVND (reference sequence). V lost 7 bases, J lost 0 bases, and 8 bases stayed unmatched. The CDR3 runs to 15 residues. Here the CDR3 DNA reads TGTGCCAGTATATTCCCACAGGGGATGAACACTGAAGCTTTCTTT. Its protein product is CASIFPQGMNTEAFF.

This clone has a handful of counts. V and J are TRBV28 and TRBJ1-5; no reliable D call. Per germline, CDR1 MDHEN and CDR2 SYDVKM. This CDR3 has 14 amino acids. The V and J ends lost 6 bases and 3 bases respectively, with 12 bases between them. CDR3 sequence (DNA): TGTGCCAGCAGCAGCGGACGTTTCAATCAGCCCCAGCATTTT. Amino acids: CASSSGRFNQPQHF.

The chain is built from TRBV5-1 and TRBJ2-3, with D possibly TRBD2 on 6 matching bases. In germline, CDR1 is SGHRS, CDR2 YFSETQ. Trimming stripped 3 bases from V and 4 bases from J, with 12 bases between. The CDR3 sequence is 14 residues long. The CDR3: CASSSPGLADTQYF. The CDR3 nucleotides read TGCGCCAGCAGCTCCCCGGGACTCGCAGATACGCAGTATTTT.

This chain joins TRBV27 and TRBJ2-1; TRBD2 agrees at 11 bases. With 5 bases clipped from V and 3 bases from J, the junction kept 3 bases outside the gene matches. Germline CDR1 and CDR2: MNHEY and SMNVEV (reference sequence). The CDR3 consists of 15 residues. The CDR3 region is CASSQTSGNYNEQFF. The DNA for the CDR3 is TGTGCCAGCAGTCAGACTAGCGGGAACTACAATGAGCAGTTCTTC.